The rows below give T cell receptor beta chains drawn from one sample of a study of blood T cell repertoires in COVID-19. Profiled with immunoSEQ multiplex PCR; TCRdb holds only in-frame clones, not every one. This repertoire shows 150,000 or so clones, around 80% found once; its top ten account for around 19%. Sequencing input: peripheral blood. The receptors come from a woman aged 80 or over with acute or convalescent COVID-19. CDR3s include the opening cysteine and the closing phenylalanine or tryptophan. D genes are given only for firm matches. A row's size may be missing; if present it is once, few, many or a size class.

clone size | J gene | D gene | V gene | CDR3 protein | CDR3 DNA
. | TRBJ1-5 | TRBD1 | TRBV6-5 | CASSRQGSDQPQHF | TGTGCCAGCAGCCGACAGGGTTCGGATCAGCCCCAGCATTTT
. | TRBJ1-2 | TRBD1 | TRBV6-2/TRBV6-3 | CASSYATGMGYGYTF | TGTGCCAGCAGTTACGCGACAGGGATGGGCTATGGCTACACCTTC
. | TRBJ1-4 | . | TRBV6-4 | CASSDGGGGKLFF | TGTGCCAGCAGTGACGGGGGGGGTGGAAAACTGTTTTTT
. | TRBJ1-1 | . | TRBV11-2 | CASSLAPPRWDTEAFF | TGTGCCAGCAGCTTAGCGCCCCCGAGGTGGGACACTGAAGCTTTCTTT
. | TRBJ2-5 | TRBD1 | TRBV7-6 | CASSLSGTAQETQYF | TGTGCCAGCAGCTTATCGGGGACAGCCCAAGAGACCCAGTACTTC
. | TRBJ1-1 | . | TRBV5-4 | CASSLKPGGGTEAFF | TGTGCCAGCAGCCTAAAACCCGGGGGTGGGACTGAAGCTTTCTTT
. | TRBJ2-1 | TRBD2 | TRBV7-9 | CASSLKHRVAGVQGEQFF | TGTGCCAGCAGCTTAAAACATCGGGTAGCGGGAGTCCAGGGTGAGCAGTTCTTC
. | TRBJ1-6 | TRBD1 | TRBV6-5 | CASSYGQGNSPLHF | TGTGCCAGCAGTTATGGACAGGGCAATTCACCCCTCCACTTT
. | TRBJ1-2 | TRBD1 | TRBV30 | CACTFLGSRIRGGYTF | TGTGCCTGCACCTTCTTGGGCTCCAGGATCAGGGGGGGCTACACCTTC
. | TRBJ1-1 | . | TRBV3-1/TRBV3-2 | CASSHRASSTEAFF | TGTGCCAGCAGCCACAGAGCGTCTAGCACTGAAGCTTTCTTT
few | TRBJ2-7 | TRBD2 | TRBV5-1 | CASSLFGGETYEQYF | TGCGCCAGCAGTTTGTTTGGGGGGGAGACCTACGAGCAGTACTTC
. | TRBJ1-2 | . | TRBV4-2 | CASSQAQENYGYTF | TGTGCCAGCAGCCAAGCCCAGGAAAACTATGGCTACACCTTC
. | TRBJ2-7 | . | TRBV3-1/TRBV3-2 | CASSQGSGYPYEQYF | TGTGCCAGCAGCCAAGGTAGCGGATACCCCTACGAGCAGTACTTC
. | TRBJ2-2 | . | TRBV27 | CASSLGAGSGELFF | TGTGCCAGCAGTTTAGGAGCAGGGTCCGGGGAGCTGTTTTTT
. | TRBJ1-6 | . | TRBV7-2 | CASSFGGRQNSPLHF | TGTGCCAGCAGCTTTGGAGGGCGTCAGAATTCACCCCTCCACTTT
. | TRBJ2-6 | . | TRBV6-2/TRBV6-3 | CASSYGQLISGANVLTF | TGTGCCAGCAGTTACGGACAGTTAATCTCTGGGGCCAACGTCCTGACTTTC
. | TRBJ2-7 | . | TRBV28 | CASSLASAGPSYEQYF | TGTGCCAGCAGTTTGGCATCAGCGGGCCCCTCCTACGAGCAGTACTTC
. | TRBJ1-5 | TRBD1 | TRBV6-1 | CASSERGQTNQPQHF | TGTGCCAGCAGTGAGAGGGGACAGACTAATCAGCCCCAGCATTTT
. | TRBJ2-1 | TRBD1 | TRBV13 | CASSGQGATRQFF | TGTGCCAGCAGTGGTCAGGGGGCGACGAGGCAGTTCTTC
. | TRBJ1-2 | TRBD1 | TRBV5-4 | CASSVGQGGYYGYTF | TGTGCCAGCAGCGTGGGACAGGGAGGTTACTATGGCTACACCTTC
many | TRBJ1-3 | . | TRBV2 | CASSEGSYRGNTIYF | TGTGCCAGCAGTGAAGGTTCCTACAGGGGAAACACCATATATTTT
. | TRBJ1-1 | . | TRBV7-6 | CASSFANRDVTEAFF | TGTGCCAGCAGCTTCGCAAACAGGGATGTCACTGAAGCTTTCTTT
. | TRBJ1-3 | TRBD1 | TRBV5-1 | CASSFTGDLSGNTIYF | TGCGCCAGCAGCTTCACAGGGGACCTCTCTGGAAACACCATATATTTT
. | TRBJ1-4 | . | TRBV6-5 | CASSYSMTQKGEKLFF | TGTGCCAGCAGTTACTCGATGACGCAGAAGGGGGAAAAACTGTTTTTT
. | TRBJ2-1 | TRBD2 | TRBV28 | CASSLRAGGSYNEQFF | TGTGCCAGCAGTCTCAGAGCGGGAGGGTCCTACAATGAGCAGTTCTTC
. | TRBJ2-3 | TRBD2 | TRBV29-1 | CSVAGTSSTDTQYF | TGCAGCGTCGCCGGGACTAGTAGCACAGATACGCAGTATTTT
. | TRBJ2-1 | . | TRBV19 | CASSSTGGNEQFF | TGTGCCAGTAGTTCCACTGGGGGGAATGAGCAGTTCTTC
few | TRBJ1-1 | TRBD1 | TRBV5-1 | CASSVRPQGANTEAFF | TGCGCCAGCAGCGTCCGACCACAGGGGGCGAACACTGAAGCTTTCTTT
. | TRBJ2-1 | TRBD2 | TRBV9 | CASSVGVAGGFDEQFF | TGTGCCAGCAGCGTAGGGGTAGCGGGGGGGTTTGATGAGCAGTTCTTC
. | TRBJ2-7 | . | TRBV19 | CASSMRQDSYEQYF | TGTGCCAGTAGTATGCGGCAGGACAGCTACGAGCAGTACTTC
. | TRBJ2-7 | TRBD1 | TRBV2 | CASSAGQKLYEQYF | TGTGCCAGCAGTGCGGGACAGAAACTTTACGAACAGTACTTC
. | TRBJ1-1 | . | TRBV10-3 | CAISGTQGTEAFF | TGTGCCATCAGTGGGACACAGGGCACTGAAGCTTTCTTT
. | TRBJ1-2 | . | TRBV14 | CASSQKRGYGYTF | TGTGCCAGCAGCCAAAAGAGAGGATATGGCTACACCTTC
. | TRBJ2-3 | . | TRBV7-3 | CASSLSGSSTDTQYF | TGTGCCAGCAGCTTATCAGGCTCTAGCACAGATACGCAGTATTTT
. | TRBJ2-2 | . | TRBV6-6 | CASSYSVRTGELFF | TGTGCCAGCAGTTACTCAGTGAGGACCGGGGAGCTGTTTTTT
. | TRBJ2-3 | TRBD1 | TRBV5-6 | CASSRGQGTDTQYF | TGTGCCAGCAGTCGGGGACAGGGCACAGATACGCAGTATTTT
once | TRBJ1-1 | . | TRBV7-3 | CASSSGVSTEAFF | TGTGCCAGCAGCTCAGGGGTTAGCACTGAAGCTTTCTTT
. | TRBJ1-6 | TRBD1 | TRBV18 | CASSPPGGSPLHF | TGTGCCAGCTCACCCCCAGGGGGATCACCCCTCCACTTT
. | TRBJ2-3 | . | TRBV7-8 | CASSPTSDTQYF | TGTGCCAGCAGCCCGACTTCAGATACGCAGTATTTT
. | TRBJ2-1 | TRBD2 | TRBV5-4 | CASSLSGGGPLVNEQFF | TGTGCCAGCAGCTTGAGCGGCGGGGGGCCTCTCGTGAATGAGCAGTTCTTC
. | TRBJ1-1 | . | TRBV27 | CASSKLRGGTEAFF | TGTGCCAGCAGTAAACTAAGGGGCGGTACTGAAGCTTTCTTT
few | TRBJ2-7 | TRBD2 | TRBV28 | CASSFKPGLASSPYEQYF | TGTGCCAGCAGTTTCAAACCGGGACTAGCGAGCTCTCCCTACGAGCAGTACTTC
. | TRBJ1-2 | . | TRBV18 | CASSPQRGSGYGYTF | TGTGCCAGCTCACCCCAAAGGGGGAGCGGCTATGGCTACACCTTC
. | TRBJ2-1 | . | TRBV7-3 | CASSSGVYNEQFF | TGTGCCAGCAGCTCGGGGGTTTACAATGAGCAGTTCTTC
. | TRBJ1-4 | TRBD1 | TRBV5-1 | CASSLTGATTNEKLFF | TGCGCCAGCAGCTTGACAGGGGCCACAACTAATGAAAAACTGTTTTTT